The clone carrying this TCR beta chain was detected many times. Its target is not known. This specimen comes from a study of response to subunit inactivated influenza vaccine. V was trimmed by 0 bases and J by 6 bases, leaving 9 bases between them. This CDR3 has 14 residues. Germline lookup yields CDR1 LGHDT and CDR2 YNNKEL (reference sequence). Study-level results: After each seasonal influenza vaccination, few new T cells are recruited, the authors suggested.

In TCRdb, the RT-PCR reads were re-called with MiXCR into one record per CDR3 protein. The repertoire holds about 530,000 distinct CDR3 sequences, with about an eighth as singletons. The chain links TRBV3-1 to TRBJ1-5; D remains unclear. The receptor comes from a man aged 45-60 years who received an inactivated influenza vaccine. The sequences come from PBMCs from blood, collected on the day of vaccination. The CDR3 sequence is CASSQDPYGQPQHF. The CDR3 DNA reads as TGTGCCAGCAGCCAAGATCCCTATGGTCAGCCCCAGCATTTT.